These 9 T cell receptor beta chains came from one sample sequenced in a study of spatial heterogeneity in lung cancer. Study-level findings and limits: Counts of expanded intratumoral alpha and beta TCRs tracked tumor mutation counts.

The time point here: sample taken at primary tumor resection. TCRdb re-called the 5' RACE reads with MiXCR, one entry per CDR3 protein. The table shows 25,000 to 30,000 distinct CDR3 sequences, with approximately 6.9% occurring only once. The antigens these receptors bind are not known. The source material was lung tumor tissue, sampled at surgery. The receptor set was obtained from a male donor with early-stage non-small cell lung cancer.

This CDR3 reads CASSQGTSGGYNEQFF. As DNA, the CDR3 is TGTGCCAGCAGCCAAGGGACTAGCGGGGGGTACAATGAGCAGTTCTTC. This chain links TRBV14 with TRBJ2-1; 14 bases are shared with TRBD2. The CDR3 runs to 16 residues. Trimming at V came to 1 base and at J to 4 bases, leaving 0 bases not matched to a gene. From germline, CDR1 is SGHDN and CDR2 FVKESK.

This clonotype was observed many times. V gene TRBV7-6 combines with J gene TRBJ2-1; TRBD2 matches at 10 bases. The CDR3 extends over 15 amino acids. Trimming took 5 bases from V and 3 from J; bases not matched to a gene: 4. Germline V lookup: CDR1 SGHVS, CDR2 FNYEAQ. In DNA form, the CDR3 reads TGTGCCAGCAGCAATAGCGGGGGGAACTACAATGAGCAGTTCTTC. Translated, it gives CASSNSGGNYNEQFF.

This clonotype was seen at least ten times. The chain is built from TRBV4-3 and TRBJ1-6, with no clear D. The CDR3 contains 15 residues. Germline V gene lookup returns CDR1 LGHNA and CDR2 YSLEER. Trimming removed 1 base from V and 0 bases from J, with 4 bases in between. The CDR3 sequence: CASSQVLSYNSPLHF. The CDR3 DNA reads as TGCGCCAGCAGCCAAGTTCTCTCCTATAATTCACCCCTCCACTTT.

The chain carries TRBV7-2 and TRBJ1-1, with a weak D call TRBD1 (6 bases). V shed 6 bases and J shed 4 bases, with 12 bases lying between them. Germline lookup yields CDR1 SGHTA and CDR2 FQGNSA. This CDR3 is 13 amino acids long. CDR3 nucleotide sequence: TGTGCCAGCAGTTGGGGGCTGAGCACTGAAGCTTTCTTT. Translation gives CASSWGLSTEAFF.

This clonotype is classed as medium-sized. The chain carries TRBV7-8 and TRBJ1-2; D uncertain. Looked up from germline, CDR1 is SGHVS and CDR2 is FQNEAQ. V dropped 1 base and J dropped 7 bases, with 13 bases sitting between them. The CDR3 sequence is 14 residues long. CDR3: CASSLEGIDGGYTF. CDR3 in DNA: TGTGCCAGCAGCTTAGAGGGAATCGATGGTGGCTACACCTTC.

This clonotype has ten or more counts. The V call is TRBV6-2 or TRBV6-3, the J call TRBJ1-3, with TRBD1 matching 11 bases. The CDR3 totals 19 residues. After removal of 2 bases from V and 2 bases from J, the junction contained 11 bases not matched to a gene. Germline V CDR1 and CDR2: MNHEY, SVGEGT. The CDR3 loop reads CASSYLRTGGSVAGNTIYF. In nucleotides, the CDR3 is TGTGCCAGCAGTTACCTCAGGACAGGGGGCTCTGTGGCTGGAAACACCATATATTTT.

The V gene is TRBV4-2, the J gene TRBJ2-3; 8 nucleotides match TRBD2. The V and J ends lost 0 bases and 1 base, in that order; junction bases with no gene match: 6. This CDR3 is 17 amino acids long. CDR1 and CDR2 (germline): LGHNA, YNFKEQ. This CDR3 is CASSQDGGGEGTDTQYF. CDR3 bases: TGTGCCAGCAGCCAAGACGGGGGGGGCGAAGGCACAGATACGCAGTATTTT.

This clonotype came up once. The junction and the germline gene differ at one end; a read error may be behind it. The chain employs TRBV7-9 and TRBJ2-3; D assignment may be TRBD1 or TRBD2 (5 bases each). The germline V gene encodes CDR1 SEHNR and CDR2 FQNEAQ (reference sequence). The CDR3 loop spans 15 amino acids. The CDR3 bases are TGTGTCAGCAGCTCCCCGGGGCAACCCCCAGATACGCAGTATTTT. This encodes CVSSSPGQPPDTQYF. Filled out from reference TRBV7-9 and TRBJ2-3, the complete variable domain reads DTGVSQNPRHKITKRGQNVTFRCDPISEHNRLYWYRQTLGQGPEFLTYFQNEAQLEKSRLLSDRFSAERPKGSFSTLEIQRTEQGDSAMYLCVSSSPGQPPDTQYFGPGTRLTVL.

This clonotype has a handful of counts. The chain carries TRBV5-1 and TRBJ1-1; D may be TRBD1 (5 bases). The CDR3 is 15 amino acids. The germline V gene encodes CDR1 SGHRS and CDR2 YFSETQ. V dropped 5 bases and J dropped 3 bases, with 17 bases sitting between them. CDR3 sequence: CASRFQGVGYTEAFF. The CDR3 DNA is TGCGCCAGCAGATTCCAGGGTGTGGGATACACTGAAGCTTTCTTT.